This T cell receptor beta chain came from a study of T cell responses to AZD1222 COVID-19 vaccine. Overall study findings and caveats: Nearly half of spike-specific TCRs reportedly go after variant regions that carry no mutations.

This clone occurred a few times. Its antigen is not identified. Second-dose intervals near 4 or 12 weeks were combined. Sequenced by immunoSEQ multiplex PCR; TCRdb stores in-frame clones only, minus some. The profile shows about 120,000 clones, about nine tenths of them singletons. Per germline, CDR1 SEHNR and CDR2 FQNEAQ (reference sequence). CDR3 length: 16 amino acids. V shed 6 bases, J shed 3 bases, and the junction held 12 bases outside the gene matches. This receptor was identified in an adult who received the AZD1222 COVID-19 vaccine. The V call is TRBV7-9, the J call TRBJ2-3, with TRBD2 matching 7 bases. This sample comprised peripheral blood, obtained 28 days after the second AZD1222 dose. This CDR3 reads CASSPLGGGRTDTQYF. The CDR3 coding sequence is TGTGCCAGCAGTCCCCTCGGCGGGGGTAGAACAGATACGCAGTATTTT.